These 15 T cell receptor beta chains came from one sample sequenced in a study of blood T cell repertoires in COVID-19. Repertoires were generated with immunoSEQ multiplex PCR, while TCRdb's copy carries only in-frame clones and drops some. This sample carries about 88,000 clones, approximately 87% of them seen once, and the ten largest clones take about an eighth. The sequenced sample consisted of peripheral blood. The receptor source for this set is a human donor in a cohort sampled during active COVID-19.

This chain uses TRBV19 with TRBJ2-7; 14 bases align to TRBD2. There are 14 residues in the CDR3. V was clipped by 5 bases and J by 9 bases; unmatched bases: 6. Germline CDR1 is LNHDA and CDR2 is SQIVND (reference sequence). CDR3 loop: CASSFGLAGGMQYF. The CDR3 bases are TGTGCCAGTAGTTTCGGACTAGCGGGGGGTATGCAGTACTTC.

The chain is built from TRBV12-3 or TRBV12-4 and TRBJ1-2; the D gene is possibly TRBD1 (5 bases). The CDR3 has 12 amino acids. V lost 6 bases and J 5 bases, leaving 10 bases between the germline ends. CDR3 DNA: TGTGCCAGCAGGCCTGCAGGGTATGGCTACACCTTC. Translation gives CASRPAGYGYTF.

This chain connects TRBV7-2 to TRBJ2-3; 13 positions match TRBD2. Germline V gene sequence: CDR1 SGHTA, CDR2 FQGNSA. With V trimmed by 4 bases and J by 8 bases, 6 bases remained unmatched. The CDR3 is 15 residues long. CDR3 residues: CASSYGTSGAGTQYF. The CDR3 DNA sequence: TGTGCCAGCAGCTACGGGACTAGCGGGGCTGGTACGCAGTATTTT.

This chain links TRBV6-6 with TRBJ1-6, with 7 bases that match TRBD1. The CDR3 is made up of 15 amino acids. V lost 4 bases to trimming and J lost 9 bases; unmatched junction nucleotides: 9. CDR1 and CDR2 from the germline V gene are MNHNY and SVGAGI (reference sequence). The CDR3 reads CASSFLRDSTSPLHF. For the CDR3, the DNA is TGTGCCAGCAGTTTCCTCCGGGACAGCACTTCACCCCTCCACTTT.

V usage is TRBV5-1 and J usage is TRBJ2-7; D possibly corresponds to TRBD1 (6 bases). Germline CDR1 and CDR2: SGHRS and YFSETQ. The CDR3 loop spans 12 amino acids. V lost 4 bases to trimming and J lost 2 bases, with 7 bases between them. The CDR3 DNA reads as TGCGCCAGCAGCCGGGACACCTACGAGCAGTACTTC. As protein: CASSRDTYEQYF.

The V and J genes are TRBV4-3 and TRBJ1-1; D remains ambiguous. The CDR3 runs 15 residues. The germline V gene encodes CDR1 LGHNA and CDR2 YSLEER. V shed 3 bases and J shed 5 bases, with 16 bases lying between them. The CDR3 protein is CASSQRTAYGTEAFF. The CDR3 DNA is TGCGCCAGCAGCCAGAGAACAGCCTATGGTACTGAAGCTTTCTTT.

The chain combines TRBV2 with TRBJ1-5; the D is unclear. CDR1 and CDR2 (germline): SNHLY, FYNNEI. Deletions cut 10 bases from V and 5 bases from J, with 15 bases between. There are 13 residues in the CDR3. CDR3 coding DNA: TGTGCCACCACTGCCCTCCTCGATCAGCCCCAGCATTTT. It codes for CATTALLDQPQHF.

The chain employs TRBV10-3 and TRBJ2-2; tentatively, D is TRBD2 (7 bases). The CDR3 loop spans 15 amino acids. Germline V CDR1 and CDR2: ENHRY, SYGVKD. V lost 5 bases to trimming and J lost 5 bases, with 15 bases between them. The CDR3 DNA reads TGTGCCATCAGTTTGGGGGGGCCGCGGACCGGGGAGCTGTTTTTT. Protein product: CAISLGGPRTGELFF.

The chain is built from TRBV6-2 or TRBV6-3 and TRBJ2-2, with 10 bases fitting TRBD2. The CDR3 spans 15 residues. The V gene end was trimmed by 4 bases and the J gene end by 3 bases; junction bases not matched to a gene: 2. Per germline, CDR1 MNHEY and CDR2 SVGEGT. The CDR3 spells CASSSGTSDTGELFF. DNA of the CDR3: TGTGCCAGCAGTTCCGGGACTAGCGACACCGGGGAGCTGTTTTTT.

The CDR3 protein is CASSLEGSNQPQHF. CDR3 bases: TGCGCCAGCAGCTTGGAGGGGAGCAATCAGCCCCAGCATTTT. V gene TRBV5-1 combines with J gene TRBJ1-5, with D possibly being TRBD1 (5 bases). This CDR3 region has 14 residues. Germline V CDR1 and CDR2: SGHRS, YFSETQ. V dropped 0 bases and J dropped 1 base, with 5 bases sitting between them.

The chain combines TRBV7-3 with TRBJ1-1, with 8 bases that match TRBD1. Losses at the gene ends were 6 bases for V and 1 base for J; bases not matched to a gene: 4. The CDR3 is 14 amino acids. Germline V gene data show CDR1 as SGHTA and CDR2 as FQGTGA. The CDR3 loop is CASSYGTGNTEAFF. CDR3 nucleotide sequence: TGTGCCAGCAGTTACGGGACAGGGAACACTGAAGCTTTCTTT.

This chain joins TRBV7-8 and TRBJ2-7; maybe TRBD2 (5 bases). CDR3 length: 15 residues. Germline V lookup: CDR1 SGHVS, CDR2 FQNEAQ. The ends were cut back, 3 bases at V and 0 bases at J, with 12 bases in the middle. CDR3 loop: CASSLERRYSYEQYF. The CDR3 coding sequence is TGTGCCAGCAGCTTGGAGAGGAGGTACTCCTACGAGCAGTACTTC.

J is TRBJ1-5 and V is TRBV4-3; 7 nucleotides line up with TRBD1. The J segment lost 2 bases and the V segment lost 0 bases, leaving 7 bases of the junction unmatched. This CDR3 has 17 amino acids. Germline V gene sequence: CDR1 LGHNA, CDR2 YSLEER. This CDR3 reads CASSQEATGRGNQPQHF. The CDR3 nucleotides read TGCGCCAGCAGCCAAGAGGCGACAGGGAGAGGCAATCAGCCCCAGCATTTT.

This clone was counted only a few times. V gene TRBV30 combines with J gene TRBJ2-7; 10 nucleotides line up with TRBD1. Germline assignment: CDR1 GTSNPN and CDR2 SVGIG (reference sequence). J gave up 6 bases and V 4 bases, and 6 bases lay outside the gene matches. This CDR3 is built from 13 residues. The CDR3 DNA reads as TGTGCCTGGACTGTTGGACAGGGGGTCGAGCAGTACTTC. Its translation is CAWTVGQGVEQYF.

V and J are TRBV2 and TRBJ2-7; no reliable D call. The germline V gene encodes CDR1 SNHLY and CDR2 FYNNEI. CDR3 size: 12 residues. V was shortened by 6 bases and J by 4 bases, with 10 bases between the two germline ends. The CDR3 DNA follows: TGTGCCAGCAGCGACCAGGTATACGAGCAGTACTTC. It codes for CASSDQVYEQYF.